This T cell receptor beta chain was recorded in a study of blood T cell repertoires in COVID-19. Original processing notes: Reference gene primers were amplified, and this amplification served to estimate nucleated cell counts. Here immunoSEQ multiplex PCR was the method, and the copy in TCRdb shows in-frame clones only, minus some. That table gives V, J and clone size, and the DNA gave D and trimming. The repertoire holds under 300,000 clones, approximately 86% seen once, with nearly 5% in the top ten. The CDR3 has 15 residues. The germline V and J ends were trimmed by 4 bases and 0 bases, with 7 bases remaining between them. Germline lookup yields CDR1 SGHNT and CDR2 YENEEA.

Sequences were obtained from peripheral blood. The receptor comes from a woman of 80 years or more with active or convalescent COVID-19. The chain uses TRBV11-3 and TRBJ2-6; D is ambiguous. The CDR3 protein is CASSSVGSGANVLTF. CDR3 nucleotide sequence: TGTGCCAGCAGCTCGGTCGGCTCTGGGGCCAACGTCCTGACTTTC.